This TCR beta chain was sequenced for a study of cytomegalovirus exposure and HLA in healthy donors. Regarding the study as a whole: The number of N-insertions in an Asian-associated ancestry cluster was reportedly below the roughly 620-donor mean in a later analysis.

V was clipped by 2 bases and J by 9 bases; unmatched bases: 7. The germline V gene has CDR1 SGHRS and CDR2 YFSETQ. The CDR3 sequence is 14 residues long. In the case of this clone: Its matching antigen is unknown.

PCR employed 60 Vbeta and 13 Jbeta primers. The method was immunoSEQ multiplex PCR; TCRdb's version includes in-frame clones alone and lacks a portion of them. The data hold nearly 110,000 clones, with 81% observed a single time. The chain joins TRBV5-1 to TRBJ2-1, with 8 bases aligning to TRBD2. The TCR comes from a man under 40 in good health and CMV-seronegative. Sequencing was carried out using PBMCs. The CDR3 nucleotides are TGCGCCAGCAGCTTACTAGCGGATAGCGGTGAGCAGTTCTTC. This encodes CASSLLADSGEQFF.